This TCR beta chain was profiled in a study of breast tumors, draining lymph nodes, adjacent tissues (dated by TCRdb to the mid-2010s). Context from the whole study: Breast cancer patients provided tumor, adjacent nontumor tissue and axillary lymph nodes, and the study compared the TCR beta repertoires across these three sources. The study was designed to assess the relationships and possible T-cell exchange between tumor, surrounding tissue and draining lymph node repertoires in human breast cancer.

General study outcomes and caveats: The study presented the conclusion that tumor T cells originate in lymph nodes as consistent with a hypothesis, not as something directly demonstrated. The data were considered consistent with most tumor T cells being derived from the lymph node and subsequently expanding within tumor tissue. Tumor and nontumor tissue repertoires were significantly more similar in luminal-like than in basal-like breast cancer. Tumor T-cell repertoires showed less diversity than lymph node repertoires and more diversity than nontumor tissue repertoires, and tumor T-cell repertoires showed preferential V and J gene usage.

TCRdb shows the sequencer as Illumina HiSeq 2000. Multiplex PCR amplification was used to build the TCR beta chain libraries. High-throughput sequencing was used to analyze the amplified TCR beta chain products. TCRdb handled the public reads itself, with Q25 trimming in fastp and clone calling in MiXCR, and kept productive beta chains. Records with the same CDR3 protein are collapsed into one entry carrying the most frequent genes and DNA. Recorded for this sample are about 300,000 distinct CDR3 sequences; 30% of them occurred a single time. The ten most abundant clones make up approximately 1% of the sample. Lymph node samples came from the axillary draining lymph nodes of breast cancer patients. This clonotype was counted many times. The specificity of this receptor is unknown. Per-nucleotide qualities are absent, and no much larger clonotype sits a single base away. Its CDR3 holds 21 amino acids, cysteine through phenylalanine. Here the CDR3 DNA is all that survives: 63 bases in frame from base 1. CDR1 and CDR2 (LGHNA, YNFKEQ) derive from the germline V gene. V loses 0 bases at its end and J loses 0 bases; junction bases beyond the gene matches: 16.

The V and J genes are TRBV4-2 and TRBJ1-3, and 8 bases in between align with TRBD1. Sequences were obtained from axillary lymph node tissue. The clonotype originates from a female donor with breast cancer. Some clones in this sample may be carry-over from other donors' samples. The nucleotide sequence reads as follows: TGTGCCAGCAGCCAAGAAGGGGTAGGCAGGGGGCGAATTGTCTCTGGAAACACCATATATTTT. The resulting protein is CASSQEGVGRGRIVSGNTIYF.